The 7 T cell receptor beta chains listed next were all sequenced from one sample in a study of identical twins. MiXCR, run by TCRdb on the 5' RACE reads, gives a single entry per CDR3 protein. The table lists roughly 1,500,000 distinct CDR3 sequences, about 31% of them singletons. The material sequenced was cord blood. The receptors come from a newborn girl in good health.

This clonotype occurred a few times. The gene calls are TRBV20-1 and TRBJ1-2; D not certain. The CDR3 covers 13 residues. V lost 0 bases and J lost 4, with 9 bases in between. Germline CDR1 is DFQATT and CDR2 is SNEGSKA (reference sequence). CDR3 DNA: TGCAGTGCTAGAGACGAGGGCAGCTATGGCTACACCTTC. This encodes CSARDEGSYGYTF.

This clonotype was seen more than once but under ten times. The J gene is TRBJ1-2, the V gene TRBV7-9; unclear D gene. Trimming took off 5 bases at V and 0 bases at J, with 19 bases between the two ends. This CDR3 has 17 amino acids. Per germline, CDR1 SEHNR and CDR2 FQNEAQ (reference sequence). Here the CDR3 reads CASSGAGGRNANYGYTF. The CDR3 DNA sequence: TGTGCCAGCAGCGGTGCCGGAGGAAGAAACGCTAACTATGGCTACACCTTC.

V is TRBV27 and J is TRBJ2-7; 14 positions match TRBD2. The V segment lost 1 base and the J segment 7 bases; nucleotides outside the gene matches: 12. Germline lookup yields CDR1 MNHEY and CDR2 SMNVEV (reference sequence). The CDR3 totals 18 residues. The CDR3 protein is CASSLLTSGGAVYNEQYF. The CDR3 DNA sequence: TGTGCCAGCAGTTTATTGACTAGCGGGGGGGCGGTCTACAATGAGCAGTACTTC.

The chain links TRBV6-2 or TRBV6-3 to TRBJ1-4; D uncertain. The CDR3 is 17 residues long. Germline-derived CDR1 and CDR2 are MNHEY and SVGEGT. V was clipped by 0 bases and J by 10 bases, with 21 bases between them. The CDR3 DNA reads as TGTGCCAGCAGTTACTCGCCCTCCGGCCCCGCCAACGGAAAACTGTTTTTT. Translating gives CASSYSPSGPANGKLFF.

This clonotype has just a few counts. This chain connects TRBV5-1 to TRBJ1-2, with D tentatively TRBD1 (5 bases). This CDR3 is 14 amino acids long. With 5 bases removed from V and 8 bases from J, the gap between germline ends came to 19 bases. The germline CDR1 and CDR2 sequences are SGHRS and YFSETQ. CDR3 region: CASRTTGTAGGYTF. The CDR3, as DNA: TGCGCCAGCAGGACTACCGGGACCGCCGGCGGCTACACCTTC. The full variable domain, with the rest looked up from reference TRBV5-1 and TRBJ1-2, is KAGVTQTPRYLIKTRGQQVTLSCSPISGHRSVSWYQQTPGQGLQFLFEYFSETQRNKGNFPGRFSGRQFSNSRSEMNVSTLELGDSALYLCASRTTGTAGGYTFGSGTRLTVV.

CDR3 sequence reads: CSARVPGSYEQYF. In DNA form, the CDR3 reads TGCAGTGCTAGAGTCCCAGGCTCCTACGAGCAGTACTTC. The rearrangement uses TRBV20-1 and TRBJ2-7, with D unresolved. V was clipped by 1 base and J by 0 bases, with 7 bases between them. The CDR3 is 13 residues long. Germline V CDR1 and CDR2: DFQATT, SNEGSKA (reference sequence).

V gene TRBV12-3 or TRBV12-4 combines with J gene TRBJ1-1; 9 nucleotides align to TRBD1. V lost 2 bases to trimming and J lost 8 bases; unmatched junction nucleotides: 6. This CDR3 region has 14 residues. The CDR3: CASSLTGGKPEAFF. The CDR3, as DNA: TGTGCCAGCAGTTTAACAGGGGGCAAACCCGAAGCTTTCTTT.